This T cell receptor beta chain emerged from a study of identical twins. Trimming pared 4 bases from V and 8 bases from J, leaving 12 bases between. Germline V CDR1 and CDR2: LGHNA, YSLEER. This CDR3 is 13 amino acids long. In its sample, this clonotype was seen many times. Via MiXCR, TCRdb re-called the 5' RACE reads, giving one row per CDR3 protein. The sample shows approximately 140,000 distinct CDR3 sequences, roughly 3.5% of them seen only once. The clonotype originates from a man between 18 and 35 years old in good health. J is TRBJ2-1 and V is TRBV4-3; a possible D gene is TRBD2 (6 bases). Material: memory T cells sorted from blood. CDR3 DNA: TGCGCCAGCAGCCGGCAGACTAGAGATGAGCAGTTCTTC. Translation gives CASSRQTRDEQFF.